This T cell receptor beta chain was found in a study of T cells after posttransplantation cyclophosphamide. Clones were read by immunoSEQ multiplex PCR, and TCRdb kept only the in-frame ones, dropping some. This table holds about 32,000 clones, roughly nine tenths found once. Trimming left V 6 bases short and J 2 bases short, with 13 bases between. Germline V lookup: CDR1 MNHEY, CDR2 SVGAGI. The CDR3 runs 15 residues. Cells defined as naive were viable CD3+CD4+ or CD3+CD8+ and CCR7+CD45RA+CD45RO-CD95-CD27+CD28+. What was sequenced was naive CD4+ T cells sorted from blood. This chain connects TRBV6-5 to TRBJ2-2, with D tentatively TRBD1 (5 bases). This receptor was taken from a man aged 30 to 39 in good health and a related stem cell transplant donor. Here the CDR3 DNA reads TGTGCCAGCAGCATCACAGGTGGTAACACCGGGGAGCTGTTTTTT. This sequence encodes CASSITGGNTGELFF.